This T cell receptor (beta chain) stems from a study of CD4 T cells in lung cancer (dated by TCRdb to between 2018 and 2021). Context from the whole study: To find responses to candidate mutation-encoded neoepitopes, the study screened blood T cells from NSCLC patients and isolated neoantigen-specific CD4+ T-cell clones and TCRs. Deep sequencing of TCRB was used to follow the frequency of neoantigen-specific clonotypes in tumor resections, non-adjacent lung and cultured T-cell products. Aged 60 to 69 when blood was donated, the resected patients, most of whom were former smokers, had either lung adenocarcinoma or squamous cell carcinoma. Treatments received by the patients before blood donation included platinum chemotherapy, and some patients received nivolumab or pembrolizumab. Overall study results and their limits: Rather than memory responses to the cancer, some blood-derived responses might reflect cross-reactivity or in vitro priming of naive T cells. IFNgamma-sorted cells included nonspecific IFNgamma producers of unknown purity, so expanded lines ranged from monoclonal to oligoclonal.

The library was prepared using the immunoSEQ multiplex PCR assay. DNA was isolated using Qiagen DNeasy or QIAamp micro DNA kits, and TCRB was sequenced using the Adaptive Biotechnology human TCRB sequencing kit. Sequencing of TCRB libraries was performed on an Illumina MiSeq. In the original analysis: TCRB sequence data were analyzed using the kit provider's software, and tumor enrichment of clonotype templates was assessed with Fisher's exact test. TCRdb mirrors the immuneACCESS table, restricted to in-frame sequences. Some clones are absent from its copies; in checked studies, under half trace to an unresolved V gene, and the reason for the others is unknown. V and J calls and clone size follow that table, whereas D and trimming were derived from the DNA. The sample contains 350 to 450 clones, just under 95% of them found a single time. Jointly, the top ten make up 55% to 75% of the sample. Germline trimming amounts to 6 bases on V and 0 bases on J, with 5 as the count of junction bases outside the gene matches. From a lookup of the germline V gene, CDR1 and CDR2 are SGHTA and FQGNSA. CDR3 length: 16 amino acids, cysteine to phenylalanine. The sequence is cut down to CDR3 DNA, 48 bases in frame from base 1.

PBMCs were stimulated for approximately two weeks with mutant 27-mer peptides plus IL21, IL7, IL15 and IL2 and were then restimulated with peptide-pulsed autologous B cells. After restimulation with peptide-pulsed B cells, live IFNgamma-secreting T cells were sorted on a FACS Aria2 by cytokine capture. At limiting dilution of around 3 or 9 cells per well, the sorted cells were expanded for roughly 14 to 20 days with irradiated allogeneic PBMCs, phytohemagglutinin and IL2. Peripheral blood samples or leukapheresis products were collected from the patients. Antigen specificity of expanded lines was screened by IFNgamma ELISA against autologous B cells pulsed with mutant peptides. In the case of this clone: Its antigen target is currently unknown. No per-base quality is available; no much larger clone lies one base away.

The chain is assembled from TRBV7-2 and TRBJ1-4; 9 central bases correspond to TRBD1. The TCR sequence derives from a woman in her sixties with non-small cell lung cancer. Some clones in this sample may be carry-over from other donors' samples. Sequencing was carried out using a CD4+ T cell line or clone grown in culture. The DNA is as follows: TGTGCCAGCAGACGGACAGGGGTGGCAACTAATGAAAAACTGTTTTTT. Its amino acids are CASRRTGVATNEKLFF.